These 19 T cell receptor beta chains were all obtained from the same sample, sequenced in a study of OX40 agonist ivuxolimab in advanced cancers. Measured with immunoSEQ multiplex PCR; TCRdb has only the in-frame clones, and not every one. This table has about 83,000 clones, about 88% appearing once. This material consisted of CD4+ or CD8+ T cells sorted from blood, taken in a trial of the OX40 agonist ivuxolimab. The receptors were sampled from an adult with an advanced solid tumor such as melanoma, head and neck, liver or kidney cancer.

This clone was observed once. The genes are TRBV27 and TRBJ1-6; a possible D gene is TRBD1 (5 bases). Trimming removed 5 bases from V and 9 bases from J, with 17 bases in between. CDR1 is MNHEY and CDR2 is SMNVEV in the germline V gene (reference sequence). The CDR3 totals 15 residues. CDR3 sequence reads: CASSPSGYTGSPLHF. The CDR3 bases are TGTGCCAGCAGTCCCTCAGGGTATACGGGTTCACCCCTCCACTTT.

The V and J genes are TRBV5-1 and TRBJ1-3; unclear D gene. The CDR3 extends over 16 amino acids. From germline, CDR1 is SGHRS and CDR2 YFSETQ. V lost 0 bases to trimming and J lost 3 bases, with 13 bases between them. The CDR3 spells CASSLAGSVGGNTIYF. DNA of the CDR3: TGCGCCAGCAGCTTGGCCGGTAGTGTTGGTGGAAACACCATATATTTT.

The CDR3 sequence is CASSPQGRGQAFF. DNA of the CDR3: TGCGCCAGCAGCCCCCAGGGCAGGGGGCAAGCTTTCTTT. V and J are TRBV5-1 and TRBJ1-1, with 8 bases aligning to TRBD1. CDR1 and CDR2 (germline): SGHRS, YFSETQ. V dropped 4 bases and J dropped 9; count of bases not matched to a gene: 8. The CDR3 has 13 amino acids.

The chain combines TRBV7-3 with TRBJ2-2, with D maybe TRBD1 (5 bases). The germline gives CDR1 SGHTA, CDR2 FQGTGA. The ends were cut back, 6 bases at V and 7 bases at J, with 21 bases in the middle. The CDR3 contains 16 residues. CDR3 sequence (DNA): TGTGCCAGCAGTCTTGGGTCAGTCGGAACAGGCGGGGAGCTGTTTTTT. This translates into CASSLGSVGTGGELFF.

This chain joins TRBV5-6 and TRBJ1-4; D not resolved. With 4 bases removed from V and 7 bases from J, the gap between germline ends came to 11 bases. Germline V lookup: CDR1 SGHDT, CDR2 YYEEEE. The CDR3 has 13 residues. CDR3 residues: CASSPSVGEKLFF. For the CDR3, the DNA is TGTGCCAGCAGCCCCTCGGTGGGTGAAAAACTGTTTTTT.

In its sample, this clone was seen once. The chain employs TRBV19 and TRBJ2-6; D unresolved. Germline assignment: CDR1 LNHDA and CDR2 SQIVND (reference sequence). This CDR3 region has 16 residues. Trimming left V 0 bases short and J 4 bases short, with 10 bases between. CDR3 coding DNA: TGTGCCAGTAGTATAGATCGTGGGTCCGGGGCCAACGTCCTGACTTTC. This sequence encodes CASSIDRGSGANVLTF.

The rearrangement uses TRBV6-1 and TRBJ2-1, with a weak D call TRBD2 (6 bases). V was shortened by 6 bases and J by 9 bases, with 15 bases between the two germline ends. The CDR3 length is 13 residues. Germline CDR1 is MNHNS and CDR2 is SASEGT. Here the CDR3 DNA reads TGTGCCAGCAGCGAGACGGGAGCTCGTGAGCAGTTCTTC. It yields the protein CASSETGAREQFF.

The rearrangement links TRBV7-2 to TRBJ1-5; possibly TRBD1 for D (6 bases). This CDR3 spans 18 amino acids. V was trimmed by 5 bases and J by 1 base, leaving 21 bases between them. Per the germline V gene, CDR1 is SGHTA and CDR2 is FQGNSA. Written as DNA, the CDR3 is TGTGCCAGCAGCCCCGGCGGCGGGGGCGTTAGGAGCAATCAGCCCCAGCATTTT. Its protein product is CASSPGGGGVRSNQPQHF.

The V gene is TRBV19, the J gene TRBJ2-2, with 7 nucleotides matching TRBD2. V trimming: 3 bases; J trimming: 3 bases; junction bases outside the gene matches: 10. The germline CDR1 and CDR2 sequences are LNHDA and SQIVND (reference sequence). The CDR3 covers 17 residues. The CDR3 protein is CASSILPGRADTGELFF. Written as DNA, the CDR3 is TGTGCCAGTAGTATCTTACCAGGGAGGGCCGACACCGGGGAGCTGTTTTTT.

V usage is TRBV21-1 and J usage is TRBJ2-7; the DNA was not used to check the table's D call, TRBD2. TRBV21-1 is a listed pseudogene. The CDR3 is made up of 17 amino acids. CDR3 amino acids: CASSKGSTSGGTYEQYF. The DNA for the CDR3 is TGTGCCAGCAGCAAAGGCTCCACTAGCGGGGGAACCTACGAGCAGTACTTC.

This chain connects TRBV30 to TRBJ2-2; 7 bases match TRBD2. This CDR3 region has 11 residues. The germline V gene encodes CDR1 GTSNPN and CDR2 SVGIG (reference sequence). The CDR3 sequence: CSAGEVGELFF. In DNA, the CDR3 is TGTTCTGCGGGGGAGGTCGGGGAGCTGTTTTTT.

The chain recombines TRBV5-1 with TRBJ2-7, with TRBD1 matching 7 bases. Germline CDR1 is SGHRS and CDR2 is YFSETQ. The junction had 17 bases not matched to a gene; V was cut back by 6 bases and J by 2 bases. The CDR3 is 17 amino acids. CDR3 in amino acids: CASKKDRVSLNTYEQYF. CDR3 nucleotides: TGCGCCAGCAAGAAAGACAGGGTGTCCCTGAACACCTACGAGCAGTACTTC.

The chain employs TRBV7-2 and TRBJ2-7, with 7 nucleotides matching TRBD2. Germline V gene lookup returns CDR1 SGHTA and CDR2 FQGNSA. This CDR3 contains 15 residues. With 2 bases clipped from V and 3 bases from J, the junction kept 7 bases outside the gene matches. The CDR3 coding sequence is TGTGCCAGCAGCTTAAGGGAGGGACCGTTCTACGAGCAGTACTTC. Amino acid sequence: CASSLREGPFYEQYF.

The chain joins TRBV5-1 to TRBJ1-2, with 7 bases identical to TRBD1. CDR3 length: 15 amino acids. V gave up 2 bases and J gave up 3 bases; unmatched junction bases: 7. Germline lookup yields CDR1 SGHRS and CDR2 YFSETQ. The CDR3 DNA sequence: TGCGCCAGCAGCTTAGGGACAGCTGTAGACTATGGCTACACCTTC. Residues: CASSLGTAVDYGYTF.

This clone is a singleton in its sample. This chain links TRBV19 with TRBJ1-2; TRBD1 aligns across 8 bases. The CDR3 sequence is 15 residues long. Germline-derived CDR1 and CDR2 are LNHDA and SQIVND (reference sequence). Trimming at V came to 5 bases and at J to 8 bases, leaving 13 bases not matched to a gene. The CDR3 reads CASSSSSGTGSGYTF. In DNA, the CDR3 is TGTGCCAGTAGTTCCAGCTCCGGGACAGGTAGCGGCTACACCTTC.

This clone was detected once. The V call is TRBV7-2, the J call TRBJ2-5; 8 bases are a match to TRBD2. V lost 0 bases, J lost 5 bases, and 5 bases stayed unmatched. Germline CDR1 and CDR2: SGHTA and FQGNSA. This CDR3 contains 15 residues. CDR3 residues: CASSLARGEEETQYF. The DNA for the CDR3 is TGTGCCAGCAGCTTAGCGCGGGGGGAAGAGGAGACCCAGTACTTC.

The gene calls are TRBV6-5 and TRBJ1-2; D might be TRBD1 (6 bases). CDR3 length: 13 residues. V lost 7 bases and J lost 6, with 15 bases in between. Germline-derived CDR1 and CDR2 are MNHEY and SVGAGI. In DNA form, the CDR3 reads TGTGCCAGCATCAAACAGGGCTTCGATGGCTACACCTTC. It yields the protein CASIKQGFDGYTF.

The chain recombines TRBV15 with TRBJ2-4; unclear D gene. The CDR3 loop spans 15 amino acids. Per germline, CDR1 LNHNV and CDR2 YYDKDF (reference sequence). V lost 3 bases and J 0 bases, leaving 9 bases between the germline ends. The CDR3 reads CATSRTVLAKNIQYF. The CDR3 DNA reads TGTGCCACCAGCAGGACGGTACTAGCCAAAAACATTCAGTACTTC. Full variable domain (missing parts from reference TRBV15 and TRBJ2-4): DAMVIQNPRYQVTQFGKPVTLSCSQTLNHNVMYWYQQKSSQAPKLLFHYYDKDFNNEADTPDNFQSRRPNTSFCFLDIRSPGLGDTAMYLCATSRTVLAKNIQYFGAGTRLSVL.

The J gene is TRBJ2-1, the V gene TRBV7-7, with 10 bases fitting TRBD2. The V segment lost 2 bases and the J segment 8 bases; nucleotides outside the gene matches: 6. This CDR3 region has 15 residues. Germline CDR1 is SSHAT and CDR2 is FNYEAQ (reference sequence). The CDR3, as DNA: TGTGCCAGCAGCTTACAAAGCGGGAGGGATTATGAGCAGTTCTTC. The encoded protein is CASSLQSGRDYEQFF.